The rows below give T cell receptor beta chains drawn from one sample of a study of long-term antiretroviral therapy in people with HIV. The data were produced by immunoSEQ multiplex PCR, yet TCRdb's version contains in-frame clones alone and is incomplete. The sample consists of 21,000 or so clones, 88% of them appearing once. Sequences were derived from unsorted PBMCs, sampled 2.3 years after starting antiretroviral therapy. These receptors all stem from a man in his sixties with HIV. The CDR3 runs from the conserved cysteine through the conserved F or W. D genes are given only for firm matches. Not all rows give a size; the values are once, few, many and, for expanded clones, a class.

NA	NA	TRBJ2-3	TRBV9	CASSAPSSSTDTQYF	TGTGCCAGCAGCGCCCCCAGTAGTAGCACAGATACGCAGTATTTT
TRBD1	NA	TRBJ1-2	TRBV2	CAQQGTNYGYTF	TGTGCCCAACAGGGGACTAACTATGGCTACACCTTC
TRBD2	NA	TRBJ2-7	TRBV7-8	CASSLGLAGDYEQYF	TGTGCCAGCAGCTTAGGACTAGCGGGGGATTACGAGCAGTACTTC
NA	NA	TRBJ2-7	TRBV19	CASSIARAGHEQYF	TGTGCCAGTAGTATAGCCAGGGCGGGTCACGAGCAGTACTTC
NA	NA	TRBJ1-2	TRBV9	CASSVEVRAPYGYTF	TGTGCCAGCAGCGTAGAAGTCAGGGCGCCCTATGGCTACACCTTC
NA	NA	TRBJ1-4	TRBV7-9	CASSPLKRGRGEKLFF	TGTGCCAGCAGCCCCCTTAAGAGGGGCCGAGGTGAAAAACTGTTTTTT
NA	NA	TRBJ1-5	TRBV19	CASRYTAGGGNQPQHF	TGTGCCAGTAGATACACCGCCGGGGGCGGCAATCAGCCCCAGCATTTT
NA	NA	TRBJ2-2	TRBV6-4	CASSLILFTGELFF	TGTGCCAGCAGCCTAATCCTGTTCACCGGGGAGCTGTTTTTT
NA	NA	TRBJ2-7	TRBV30	CACLTVTDYEQYF	TGTGCCTGCCTGACAGTGACGGACTACGAGCAGTACTTC
TRBD1	NA	TRBJ1-2	TRBV19	CASSIGGQGVFGYTF	TGTGCCAGTAGTATTGGTGGACAGGGGGTTTTTGGCTACACCTTC
NA	NA	TRBJ2-7	TRBV2	CASSTSAVMVGQYF	TGTGCCAGCAGTACTTCAGCAGTGATGGTGGGGCAGTACTTC
NA	NA	TRBJ1-1	TRBV11-2	CASSTTPGEAFF	TGTGCCAGCAGCACCACTCCAGGGGAAGCTTTCTTT
NA	few	TRBJ1-6	TRBV6-5	CASSYSRPGTAEPLHF	TGTGCCAGCAGTTACTCACGTCCCGGGACGGCGGAACCCCTCCACTTT
NA	NA	TRBJ2-7	TRBV21-1	CASSLLAGGRLTYEQYF	TGTGCCAGCAGTCTACTAGCGGGAGGGCGACTGACCTACGAGCAGTACTTC
NA	NA	TRBJ2-7	TRBV10-3	CAIGRDPRAEQYF	TGTGCCATCGGCCGGGACCCCAGGGCCGAGCAGTACTTC
NA	NA	TRBJ1-2	TRBV29-1	CSVEGPGTTNYGYTF	TGCAGCGTTGAAGGCCCCGGGACAACGAACTATGGCTACACCTTC
NA	NA	TRBJ1-6	TRBV4-2	CASSPGPHHSPLHF	TGTGCCAGCAGCCCGGGACCCCATCATTCACCCCTCCACTTT
NA	NA	TRBJ2-4	TRBV10-1	CASSSHIQYF	TGCGCCAGCAGCTCCCACATTCAGTACTTC
TRBD1	NA	TRBJ2-7	TRBV27	CASSLGQGFTSEQYF	TGTGCCAGCAGTCTTGGACAGGGGTTCACAAGCGAGCAGTACTTC
TRBD2	NA	TRBJ2-5	TRBV6-1	CASGLGGAVETQYF	TGTGCCAGCGGGCTCGGGGGGGCCGTTGAGACCCAGTACTTC
NA	NA	TRBJ2-1	TRBV5-1	CASTPDGSSYNEQFF	TGCGCCAGCACCCCGGACGGCAGCTCCTACAATGAGCAGTTCTTC
NA	NA	TRBJ2-7	TRBV5-4	CASSSNGQGAYEQYF	TGTGCCAGCAGCTCCAACGGCCAGGGTGCCTACGAGCAGTACTTC
NA	NA	TRBJ1-4	TRBV28	CASHTQGLLEKLFF	TGTGCCAGCCATACCCAGGGCTTGTTGGAAAAACTGTTTTTT
NA	once	TRBJ2-7	TRBV28	CASRRRDTSYEQYF	TGTGCCAGCAGGCGAAGGGACACGTCCTACGAGCAGTACTTC
NA	NA	TRBJ2-6	TRBV19	CASSIKGMANVLTF	TGTGCCAGTAGTATAAAGGGAATGGCCAACGTCCTGACTTTC
NA	NA	TRBJ2-5	TRBV9	CASSVGSGQETQYF	TGTGCCAGCAGCGTAGGAAGTGGCCAAGAGACCCAGTACTTC
TRBD2	NA	TRBJ2-3	TRBV2	CASEGTSGRLSTDTQYF	TGTGCCAGCGAGGGGACTAGCGGGAGGTTAAGCACAGATACGCAGTATTTT
NA	NA	TRBJ2-7	TRBV7-2	CASSSPTGANEQYF	TGTGCCAGCAGCTCCCCGACAGGCGCTAACGAGCAGTACTTC
NA	once	TRBJ2-1	TRBV19	CASSFRGGFSYNEQFF	TGTGCCAGTAGTTTTCGCGGGGGCTTCTCCTACAATGAGCAGTTCTTC
NA	NA	TRBJ2-3	TRBV9	CASSVEAGTDTQYF	TGTGCCAGCAGCGTAGAGGCCGGCACAGATACGCAGTATTTT
NA	NA	TRBJ2-3	TRBV7-8	CASSLVLSGHTQYF	TGTGCCAGCAGCTTAGTTCTTAGCGGACATACGCAGTATTTT
NA	NA	TRBJ2-7	TRBV4-3	CASSLDLISLSYEQYF	TGCGCCAGCAGCCTGGATTTGATAAGTCTTTCCTACGAGCAGTACTTC
NA	once	TRBJ2-7	TRBV7-9	CASSRTDEQYF	TGTGCCAGCAGCCGGACGGACGAGCAGTACTTC
TRBD2	once	TRBJ2-7	TRBV9	CASSEGLAGSSYEQYF	TGTGCCAGCAGCGAGGGGCTAGCGGGGAGCTCCTACGAGCAGTACTTC
NA	few	TRBJ1-1	TRBV6-1	CASSEGFLGNTEAFF	TGTGCCAGCAGTGAGGGCTTTTTAGGGAACACTGAAGCTTTCTTT
TRBD2	NA	TRBJ2-3	TRBV6-1	CASSVGGRRVTQYF	TGTGCCAGCAGTGTTGGCGGGAGGAGGGTTACGCAGTATTTT
TRBD2	NA	TRBJ2-3	TRBV10-3	CAISGLAGAMDTQYF	TGTGCCATCAGTGGTCTAGCGGGGGCAATGGATACGCAGTATTTT
NA	NA	TRBJ2-7	TRBV9	CASSVSPADNYEQYF	TGTGCCAGCAGCGTATCCCCGGCTGATAACTACGAGCAGTACTTC
NA	NA	TRBJ2-7	TRBV7-6	CASRGFPTYEQYF	TGTGCCAGCAGAGGGTTTCCTACCTACGAGCAGTACTTC
NA	NA	TRBJ1-1	TRBV7-2	CASSLTGNTEAFF	TGTGCCAGCAGCTTAACAGGGAACACTGAAGCTTTCTTT
NA	once	TRBJ2-5	TRBV4-3	CASSQDTSQETQYF	TGCGCCAGCAGCCAAGATACTAGCCAAGAGACCCAGTACTTC
NA	few	TRBJ1-3	TRBV5-1	CASTQPHSGNTIYF	TGCGCCAGCACCCAGCCTCATTCTGGAAACACCATATATTTT
TRBD2	NA	TRBJ2-2	TRBV27	CASSLRAGGPHTGELFF	TGTGCCAGCAGTTTACGGGCGGGAGGTCCGCACACCGGGGAGCTGTTTTTT
NA	NA	TRBJ1-3	TRBV6-6	CASSRQATSGNTIYF	TGTGCCAGCAGCCGACAGGCGACCTCTGGAAACACCATATATTTT
TRBD2	NA	TRBJ2-5	TRBV5-1	CASSRGTSGAETQYF	TGCGCCAGCAGCAGGGGGACTAGCGGGGCAGAGACCCAGTACTTC
NA	NA	TRBJ2-1	TRBV5-1	CASSTVAGAHNEQFF	TGCGCCAGCAGCACGGTGGCGGGGGCCCACAATGAGCAGTTCTTC
NA	NA	TRBJ2-1	TRBV9	CASSPTSYGTNEQFF	TGTGCCAGCAGCCCGACTAGTTATGGGACCAATGAGCAGTTCTTC
TRBD1	NA	TRBJ2-7	TRBV6-1	CASSVVGTGNYEQYF	TGTGCCAGCAGTGTCGTCGGGACAGGGAACTACGAGCAGTACTTC
NA	NA	TRBJ2-7	TRBV6-6	CASSYIQGYEQYF	TGTGCCAGCAGTTACATACAGGGCTACGAGCAGTACTTC
NA	NA	TRBJ1-5	TRBV25-1	CASSTAEGNQPQHF	TGTGCCAGCAGCACTGCAGAGGGCAATCAGCCCCAGCATTTT
NA	NA	TRBJ2-3	TRBV7-2	CASSLAYTDTQYF	TGTGCCAGCAGCTTAGCTTACACAGATACGCAGTATTTT
NA	NA	TRBJ2-5	TRBV4-1	CASSQKAGGETQYF	TGCGCCAGCAGCCAAAAAGCCGGAGGGGAGACCCAGTACTTC
NA	NA	TRBJ1-3	TRBV7-7	CASSTKSWPGPGNTIYF	TGTGCTAGCAGCACCAAAAGCTGGCCAGGCCCTGGAAACACCATATATTTT